Following are 20 T cell receptor beta chains from one sample sequenced in a study of neoadjuvant anti-PD-1 for oral cavity cancer. Time point meaning: after neoadjuvant nivolumab, at surgical resection. Assay: immunoSEQ multiplex PCR; the TCRdb copy retains only in-frame clones and omits some. The sample includes more than 9,500 clones, approximately 59% of them seen just once. Specimen: PBMCs, collected after nivolumab (anti-PD-1) treatment. These receptors were collected from a person aged 40 to 85 with oral cavity squamous cell carcinoma.

The chain uses TRBV2 and TRBJ2-3, with 7 bases fitting TRBD1. CDR3 length equals 18 residues. V was clipped by 4 bases and J by 3 bases; unmatched bases: 16. Germline loops: CDR1 SNHLY, CDR2 FYNNEI. CDR3 protein: CASSGLQGILTRTDTQYF. For the CDR3, the DNA is TGTGCCAGCAGTGGATTACAGGGGATTTTGACAAGGACAGATACGCAGTATTTT.

V gene TRBV5-6 combines with J gene TRBJ2-7, with no clear D. This CDR3 has 13 amino acids. Germline V gives CDR1 SGHDT, CDR2 YYEEEE. The V end was cut by 4 bases, the J end by 3 bases, with 11 bases between. The CDR3 DNA is TGTGCCAGCAGCCACCGGCCCCTCTACGAGCAGTACTTC. This translates into CASSHRPLYEQYF.

The chain links TRBV9 to TRBJ1-2; 7 positions match TRBD1. The CDR3 runs 16 residues. The J segment lost 8 bases and the V segment lost 0 bases, leaving 13 bases of the junction unmatched. The germline gives CDR1 SGDLS, CDR2 YYNGEE. CDR3 sequence: CASSVGFGTVRRGYTF. The CDR3 DNA reads as TGTGCCAGCAGCGTAGGGTTCGGGACAGTTCGACGGGGCTACACCTTC.

This clone was seen only a few times. The chain employs TRBV5-5 and TRBJ1-2; TRBD1 agrees at 7 bases. Unmatched junction bases numbered 10, after V lost 4 bases and J lost 4 bases. Germline CDR1 reads SGHKS; CDR2 reads YYEKEE (reference sequence). The CDR3 runs 15 residues. For the CDR3, the DNA is TGTGCCAGCAGCAGCCAAACCGGGACAGTCTATGGCTACACCTTC. Amino acids: CASSSQTGTVYGYTF.

V usage is TRBV19 and J usage is TRBJ1-4; TRBD1 agrees at 8 bases. J lost 6 bases, V lost 7 bases, and 7 bases had no gene match. The CDR3 sequence is 14 residues long. CDR1 is LNHDA, CDR2 SQIVND, per germline (reference sequence). In DNA, the CDR3 is TGTGCCAGTAAACCGGGACAGGCCTATGAAAAACTGTTTTTT. Its protein product is CASKPGQAYEKLFF.

Only a few counts were recorded for this clone. This chain joins TRBV11-2 and TRBJ1-1; D is unresolved. The CDR3 has 16 residues. Germline lookup yields CDR1 SGHAT and CDR2 FQNNGV. The V end was cut by 1 base, the J end by 11 bases, with 23 bases between. The CDR3 DNA reads as TGTGCCAGCAGCTTAGTAATTGGGCAAGGATCGCCTCGCGCTTTCTTT. It yields the protein CASSLVIGQGSPRAFF.

This sequence joins TRBV21-1 and TRBJ2-5; the D call TRBD2 from the table was never checked on the DNA. TRBV21-1 is flagged as a pseudogene. The CDR3 contains 15 residues. The CDR3 protein is CASSSPLDYQETQYF. The CDR3, as DNA: TGTGCCAGCAGCAGTCCCCTGGACTACCAAGAGACCCAGTACTTC.

This clone was counted between two and nine times. This chain joins TRBV30 and TRBJ1-3; the D is unclear. Trimming took off 0 bases at V and 2 bases at J, with 11 bases between the two ends. The CDR3 totals 15 residues. In germline, CDR1 is GTSNPN, CDR2 SVGIG (reference sequence). The DNA of the CDR3 is TGTGCCTGGAGTGTGTTTAGGGCCGCTGGAAACACCATATATTTT. Translation: CAWSVFRAAGNTIYF.

This clone turned up a few times. The CDR3 bases are TGTGCCAGCAGCTCGTTTTGGTCTGGGGAGACCCAGTACTTC. Translated: CASSSFWSGETQYF. This chain links TRBV7-9 with TRBJ2-5; no definite D call. This CDR3 spans 14 amino acids. CDR1 is SEHNR, CDR2 FQNEAQ, per germline (reference sequence). Trimming cost V 4 bases and J 5 bases, with 14 bases left between them.

This clone was recorded a few times. This chain connects TRBV28 to TRBJ2-7; D unclear. The length of the CDR3 is 16 residues. Germline values: CDR1 MDHEN, CDR2 SYDVKM. V dropped 6 bases and J dropped 3 bases, with 21 bases sitting between them. Written as DNA, the CDR3 is TGTGCCAGCAGCCGTCGACTCGCCCTTTTGGGCTACGAGCAGTACTTC. Translation: CASSRRLALLGYEQYF.

This sequence joins TRBV2 and TRBJ1-2; TRBD1 aligns across 8 bases. The CDR3 runs to 13 residues. With 5 bases clipped from V and 6 bases from J, the junction kept 5 bases outside the gene matches. Looked up from germline, CDR1 is SNHLY and CDR2 is FYNNEI. The CDR3 region has the DNA TGTGCCAGCAGTCTGGGACAGGTCCATGGCTACACCTTC. Translated, it gives CASSLGQVHGYTF.

This clone was seen more than once but under ten times. The rearrangement uses TRBV29-1 and TRBJ2-4, with TRBD2 identical over 8 bases. Germline V gene data show CDR1 as SQVTM and CDR2 as ANQGSEA. The CDR3 sequence is 11 residues long. V lost 4 bases to trimming and J lost 7 bases; unmatched junction nucleotides: 0. CDR3 protein: CSVAGGNIQYF. CDR3 in DNA: TGCAGCGTTGCGGGAGGGAACATTCAGTACTTC.

The chain joins TRBV5-1 to TRBJ2-3; D may match TRBD1 or TRBD2 (5 bases each). Germline V lookup: CDR1 SGHRS, CDR2 YFSETQ. V shed 4 bases and J shed 0 bases, with 12 bases lying between them. The CDR3 runs 15 residues. CDR3 amino acids: CASSHLGDSTDTQYF. The DNA of the CDR3 is TGCGCCAGCAGCCATCTGGGGGATAGCACAGATACGCAGTATTTT.

The gene calls are TRBV28 and TRBJ1-1; 10 bases agree with TRBD1. CDR1 MDHEN and CDR2 SYDVKM come from the germline V gene. The CDR3 totals 15 residues. The junction had 5 bases not matched to a gene; V was cut back by 6 bases and J by 1 base. CDR3 amino acids: CASRRTGGSNTEAFF. CDR3 DNA sequence: TGTGCCAGCAGGAGGACAGGGGGGTCGAACACTGAAGCTTTCTTT.

The V and J genes are TRBV30 and TRBJ1-1; 7 positions match TRBD1. Unmatched junction bases numbered 9, after V lost 3 bases and J lost 5 bases. CDR3 length: 14 amino acids. The germline V gene encodes CDR1 GTSNPN and CDR2 SVGIG (reference sequence). CDR3 amino acids: CAWRAGTARTEAFF. CDR3 nucleotide sequence: TGTGCCTGGAGGGCCGGGACAGCCCGGACTGAAGCTTTCTTT.

About this clone: The CDR3 does not close with the conserved phenylalanine or tryptophan, likely indicating a read error. The CDR3 coding sequence is TGTGCCTGGATGGCGGAGGATCGGGGCCCTTGGGGCTATGGCTACACCCTC. It codes for CAWMAEDRGPWGYGYTL. The chain carries TRBV30 and TRBJ1-2; a weak D match, TRBD1 (5 bases). Per germline, CDR1 GTSNPN and CDR2 SVGIG (reference sequence). CDR3 length: 17 amino acids. The V end lost 4 bases, the J end lost 4 bases, and 25 bases lay between the germline ends.

The V call is TRBV5-4, the J call TRBJ1-2; D remains unclear. This CDR3 is built from 14 residues. CDR1 is SGHNT and CDR2 is YYREEE in the germline V gene (reference sequence). V was clipped by 5 bases and J by 4 bases, with 15 bases between them. CDR3 nucleotides: TGTGCCAGCAGTCTTCCTCCAGCATCCTATGGCTACACCTTC. Translated: CASSLPPASYGYTF.

CDR3 sequence reads: CAWSGVGALNYGYTF. For the CDR3, the DNA is TGTGCCTGGAGTGGGGTAGGGGCACTTAACTATGGCTACACCTTC. The chain uses TRBV30 and TRBJ1-2; the D gene is possibly TRBD1 (5 bases). The CDR3 extends over 15 amino acids. The V end was cut by 1 base, the J end by 1 base, with 13 bases between. CDR1 is GTSNPN and CDR2 is SVGIG in the germline V gene (reference sequence).

As DNA, the CDR3 is TGTGCCATCACGGCTAGCGGGATGTCTGAGCAGTTCTTC. Protein sequence: CAITASGMSEQFF. The chain links TRBV10-3 to TRBJ2-1, with 9 nucleotides matching TRBD2. Germline trimming cut 7 bases from V and 9 bases from J; bases unmatched to any gene: 7. Germline assignment: CDR1 ENHRY and CDR2 SYGVKD. This CDR3 has 13 amino acids.

A few counts support this clone. This chain joins TRBV6-1 and TRBJ1-5; 9 bases align to TRBD1. Germline V gene data show CDR1 as MNHNS and CDR2 as SASEGT. V shed 6 bases, J shed 1 base, and the junction held 13 bases outside the gene matches. The CDR3 loop spans 18 amino acids. Here the CDR3 reads CASREKMGQGISNQPQHF. In nucleotides, the CDR3 is TGTGCCAGCAGGGAAAAGATGGGACAGGGAATCAGCAATCAGCCCCAGCATTTT.